This TCR beta chain was obtained from a study of shared clonotypes between healthy human individuals. General study findings and limits: Only a few donors were included, so the genetic and exposure-history diversity represented was limited. Clonotypes shared by all four sorted-subset donors had higher generation probabilities than non-shared clonotypes.

Template for every sorted-subset replicate PCR totaled approximately 200 ng DNA, around 33,000 T cell genomes. The protocol was immunoSEQ multiplex PCR, while the TCRdb copy is restricted to in-frame clones and leaves out a portion. The table lists some 1.5 million clones, under 99% of them singletons. Trimming cost V 2 bases and J 6 bases; bases outside gene matches: 11. Germline lookup yields CDR1 LGHNA and CDR2 YSLEER. CDR3 length: 18 residues. As regards this clone: The antigen is undetermined.

The receptor comes from a man younger than 40 in good health. The sample was naive CD4+ T cells sorted from blood. The subset: CD45RA+ positively selected. This chain connects TRBV4-3 to TRBJ2-2; 11 bases match TRBD2. CDR3 sequence (DNA): TGCGCCAGCAGCCAACAGGGACTAGCGGACCCAAACGCCGGGGAGCTGTTTTTT. Translated, it gives CASSQQGLADPNAGELFF.